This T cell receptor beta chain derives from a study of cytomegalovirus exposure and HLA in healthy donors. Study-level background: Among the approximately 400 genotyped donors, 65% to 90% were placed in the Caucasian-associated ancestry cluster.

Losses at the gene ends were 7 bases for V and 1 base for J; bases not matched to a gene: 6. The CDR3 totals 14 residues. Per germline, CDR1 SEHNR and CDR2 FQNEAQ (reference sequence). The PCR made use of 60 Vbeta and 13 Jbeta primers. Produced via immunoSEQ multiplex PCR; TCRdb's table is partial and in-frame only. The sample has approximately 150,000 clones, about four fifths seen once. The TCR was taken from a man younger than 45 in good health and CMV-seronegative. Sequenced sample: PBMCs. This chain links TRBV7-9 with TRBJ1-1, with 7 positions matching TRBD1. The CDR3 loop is CASILEGANTEAFF. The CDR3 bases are TGTGCCAGCATCCTTGAGGGGGCGAACACTGAAGCTTTCTTT.